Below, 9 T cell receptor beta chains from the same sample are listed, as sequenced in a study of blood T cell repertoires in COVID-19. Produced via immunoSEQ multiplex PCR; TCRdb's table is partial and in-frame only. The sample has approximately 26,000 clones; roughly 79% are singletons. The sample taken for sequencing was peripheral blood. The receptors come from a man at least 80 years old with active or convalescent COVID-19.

The DNA of the CDR3 is TGTGCCAGCAAGAGAGCGGGGGAGATTACAGATACGCAGTATTTT. This sequence encodes CASKRAGEITDTQYF. The chain carries TRBV2 and TRBJ2-3; 8 bases agree with TRBD2. This CDR3 spans 15 amino acids. Germline CDR1 and CDR2: SNHLY and FYNNEI. V trimming: 7 bases; J trimming: 3 bases; junction bases outside the gene matches: 9.

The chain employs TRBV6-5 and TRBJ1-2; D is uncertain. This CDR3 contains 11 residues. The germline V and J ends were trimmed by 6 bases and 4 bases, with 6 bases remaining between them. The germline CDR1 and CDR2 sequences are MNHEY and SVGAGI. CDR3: CASSPRYGYTF. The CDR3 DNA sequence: TGTGCCAGCAGCCCGCGCTATGGCTACACCTTC.

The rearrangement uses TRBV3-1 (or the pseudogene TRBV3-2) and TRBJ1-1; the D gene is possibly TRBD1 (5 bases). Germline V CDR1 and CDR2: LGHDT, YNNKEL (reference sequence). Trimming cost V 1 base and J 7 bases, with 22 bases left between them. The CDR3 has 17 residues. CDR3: CASSQGFGGGVRNEAFF. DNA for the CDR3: TGTGCCAGCAGCCAAGGTTTTGGTGGAGGGGTGAGGAATGAAGCTTTCTTT.

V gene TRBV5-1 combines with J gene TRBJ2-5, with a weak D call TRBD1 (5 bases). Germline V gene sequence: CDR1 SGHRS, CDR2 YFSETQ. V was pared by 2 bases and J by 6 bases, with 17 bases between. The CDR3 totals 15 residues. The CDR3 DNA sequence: TGCGCCAGCAGCTTTTTGTCAGGGAAGGAACAGACCCAGTACTTC. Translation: CASSFLSGKEQTQYF. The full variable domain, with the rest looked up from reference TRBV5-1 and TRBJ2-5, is KAGVTQTPRYLIKTRGQQVTLSCSPISGHRSVSWYQQTPGQGLQFLFEYFSETQRNKGNFPGRFSGRQFSNSRSEMNVSTLELGDSALYLCASSFLSGKEQTQYFGPGTRLLVL.

The CDR3 nucleotides are TGTGCCAGCAGCCAAGTCGAATTTATAGCGGGGGGCACCGGGGAGCTGTTTTTT. Its protein is CASSQVEFIAGGTGELFF. V gene TRBV3-1 (or the pseudogene TRBV3-2) combines with J gene TRBJ2-2; TRBD2 matches at 10 bases. V shed 1 base, J shed 4 bases, and the junction held 9 bases outside the gene matches. Per germline, CDR1 LGHDT and CDR2 YNNKEL (reference sequence). This CDR3 comprises 18 residues.

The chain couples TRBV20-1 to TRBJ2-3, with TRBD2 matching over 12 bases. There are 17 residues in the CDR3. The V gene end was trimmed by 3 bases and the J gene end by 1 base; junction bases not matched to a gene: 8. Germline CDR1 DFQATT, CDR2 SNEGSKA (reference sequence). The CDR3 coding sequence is TGCAGTGCTAGTGGGCTAGCGGGAGGGGGGGGCACAGATACGCAGTATTTT. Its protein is CSASGLAGGGGTDTQYF.

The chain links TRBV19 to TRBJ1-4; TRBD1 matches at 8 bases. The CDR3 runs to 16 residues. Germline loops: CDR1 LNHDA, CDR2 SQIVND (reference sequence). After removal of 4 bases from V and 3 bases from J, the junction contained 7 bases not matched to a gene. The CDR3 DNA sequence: TGTGCCAGTAGTACCTATTACAGGGGGTCTAATGAAAAACTGTTTTTT. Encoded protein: CASSTYYRGSNEKLFF.

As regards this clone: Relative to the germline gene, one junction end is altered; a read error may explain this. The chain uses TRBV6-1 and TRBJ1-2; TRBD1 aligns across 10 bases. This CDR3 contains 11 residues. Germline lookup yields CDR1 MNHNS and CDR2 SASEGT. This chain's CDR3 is CASSEARTGGF. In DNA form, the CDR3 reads TGTGCCAGCAGTGAAGCGCGGACAGGGGGCTTC.

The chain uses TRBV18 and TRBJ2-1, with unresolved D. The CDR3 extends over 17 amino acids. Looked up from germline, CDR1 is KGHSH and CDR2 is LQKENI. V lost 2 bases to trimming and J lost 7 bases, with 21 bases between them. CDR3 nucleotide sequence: TGTGCCAGCTCACCAGATCCAGGTCTGGTCTTTGGTAATGAGCAGTTCTTC. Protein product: CASSPDPGLVFGNEQFF.